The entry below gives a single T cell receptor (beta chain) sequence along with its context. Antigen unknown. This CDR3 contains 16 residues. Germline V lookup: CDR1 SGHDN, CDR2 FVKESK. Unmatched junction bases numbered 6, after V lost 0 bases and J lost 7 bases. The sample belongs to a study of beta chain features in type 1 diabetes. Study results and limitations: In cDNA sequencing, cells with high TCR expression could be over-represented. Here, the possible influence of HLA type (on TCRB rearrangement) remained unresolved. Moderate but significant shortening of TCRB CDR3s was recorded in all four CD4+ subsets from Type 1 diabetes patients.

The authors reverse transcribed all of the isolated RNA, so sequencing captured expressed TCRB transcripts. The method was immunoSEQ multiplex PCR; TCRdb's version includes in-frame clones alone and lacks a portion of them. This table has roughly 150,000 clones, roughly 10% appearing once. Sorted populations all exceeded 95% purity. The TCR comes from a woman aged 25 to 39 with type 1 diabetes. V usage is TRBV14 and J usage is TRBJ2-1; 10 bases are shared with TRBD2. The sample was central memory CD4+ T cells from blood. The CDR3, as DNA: TGTGCCAGCAGCCAAGATCGGCTAGCGGGAGTGAATGAGCAGTTCTTC. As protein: CASSQDRLAGVNEQFF.